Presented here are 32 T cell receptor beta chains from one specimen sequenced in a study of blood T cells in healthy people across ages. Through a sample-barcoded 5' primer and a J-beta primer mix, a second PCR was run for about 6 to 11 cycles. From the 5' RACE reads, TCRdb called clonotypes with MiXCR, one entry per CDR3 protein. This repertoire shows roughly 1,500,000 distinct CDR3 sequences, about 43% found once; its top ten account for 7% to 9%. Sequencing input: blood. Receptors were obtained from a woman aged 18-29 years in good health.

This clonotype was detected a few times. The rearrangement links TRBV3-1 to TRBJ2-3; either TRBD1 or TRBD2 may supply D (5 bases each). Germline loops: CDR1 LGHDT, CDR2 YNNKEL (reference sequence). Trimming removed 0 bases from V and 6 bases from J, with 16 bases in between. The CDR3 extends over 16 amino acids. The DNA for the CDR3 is TGTGCCAGCAGCCAAGATGAGGGGCAGGGAGACGATACGCAGTATTTT. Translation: CASSQDEGQGDDTQYF.

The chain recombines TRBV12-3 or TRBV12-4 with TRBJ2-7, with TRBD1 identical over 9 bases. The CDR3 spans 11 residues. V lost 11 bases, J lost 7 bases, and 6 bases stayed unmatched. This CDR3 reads CAVRQGGEQYF. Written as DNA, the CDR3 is TGTGCCGTCAGACAGGGGGGGGAGCAGTACTTC.

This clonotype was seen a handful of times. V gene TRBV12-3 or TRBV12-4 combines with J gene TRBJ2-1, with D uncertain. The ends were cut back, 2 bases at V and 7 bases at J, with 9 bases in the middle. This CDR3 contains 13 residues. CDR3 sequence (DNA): TGTGCCAGCAGTTTACTCCACGGGAATGAGCAGTTCTTC. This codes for CASSLLHGNEQFF.

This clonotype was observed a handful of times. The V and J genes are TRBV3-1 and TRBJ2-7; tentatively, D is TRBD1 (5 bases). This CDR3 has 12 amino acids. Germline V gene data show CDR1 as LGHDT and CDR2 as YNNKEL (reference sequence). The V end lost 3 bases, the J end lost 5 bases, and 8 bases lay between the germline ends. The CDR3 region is CASSHIRDEQYF. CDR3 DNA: TGTGCCAGCAGCCACATCAGGGACGAGCAGTACTTC.

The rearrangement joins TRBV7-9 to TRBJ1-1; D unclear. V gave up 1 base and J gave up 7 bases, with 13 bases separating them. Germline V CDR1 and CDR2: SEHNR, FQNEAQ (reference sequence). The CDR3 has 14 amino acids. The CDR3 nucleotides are TGTGCCAGCAGCTTAGGGCCGGGCATAGGTGAAGCTTTCTTT. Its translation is CASSLGPGIGEAFF. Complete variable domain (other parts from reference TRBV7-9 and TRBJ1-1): DTGVSQNPRHKITKRGQNVTFRCDPISEHNRLYWYRQTLGQGPEFLTYFQNEAQLEKSRLLSDRFSAERPKGSFSTLEIQRTEQGDSAMYLCASSLGPGIGEAFFGQGTRLTVV.

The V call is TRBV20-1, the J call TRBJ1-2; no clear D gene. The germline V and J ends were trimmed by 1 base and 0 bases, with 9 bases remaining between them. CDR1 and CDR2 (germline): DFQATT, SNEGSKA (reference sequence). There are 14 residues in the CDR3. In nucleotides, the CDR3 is TGCAGTGCTAGAGTGCCAGGATCTAACTATGGCTACACCTTC. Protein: CSARVPGSNYGYTF.

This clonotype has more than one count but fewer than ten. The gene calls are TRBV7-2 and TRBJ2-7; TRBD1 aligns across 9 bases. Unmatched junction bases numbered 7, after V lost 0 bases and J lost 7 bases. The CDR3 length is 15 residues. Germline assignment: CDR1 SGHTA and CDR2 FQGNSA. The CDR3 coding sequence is TGTGCCAGCAGCTTAGCGGGACAGGGTTTGGAGGAGCAGTACTTC. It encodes CASSLAGQGLEEQYF. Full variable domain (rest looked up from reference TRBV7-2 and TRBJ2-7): GAGVSQSPSNKVTEKGKDVELRCDPISGHTALYWYRQSLGQGLEFLIYFQGNSAPDKSGLPSDRFSAERTGGSVSTLTIQRTQQEDSAVYLCASSLAGQGLEEQYFGPGTRLTVT.

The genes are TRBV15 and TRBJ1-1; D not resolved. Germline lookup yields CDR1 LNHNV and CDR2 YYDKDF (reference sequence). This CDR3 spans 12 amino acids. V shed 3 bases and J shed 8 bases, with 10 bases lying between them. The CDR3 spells CATSSLTEEAFF. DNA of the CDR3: TGTGCCACCAGCAGCTTAACGGAAGAAGCTTTCTTT.

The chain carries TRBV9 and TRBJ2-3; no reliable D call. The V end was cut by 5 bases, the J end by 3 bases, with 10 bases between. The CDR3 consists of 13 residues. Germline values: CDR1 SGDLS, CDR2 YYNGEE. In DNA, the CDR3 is TGTGCCAGCAGTGTGCCAGGAACAGATACGCAGTATTTT. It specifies CASSVPGTDTQYF.

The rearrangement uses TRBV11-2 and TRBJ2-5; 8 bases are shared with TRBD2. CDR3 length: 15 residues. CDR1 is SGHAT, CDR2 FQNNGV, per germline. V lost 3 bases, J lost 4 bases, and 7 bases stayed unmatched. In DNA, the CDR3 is TGTGCCAGCAGCTTTCCCGGGGGGGGATCAGAGACCCAGTACTTC. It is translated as CASSFPGGGSETQYF.

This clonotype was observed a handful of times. This CDR3 reads CASTPFFRPDTQYF. CDR3 DNA sequence: TGTGCCAGCACCCCTTTCTTCAGACCAGATACGCAGTATTTT. The chain has TRBV7-2 and TRBJ2-3; no clear D. V was cut by 7 bases and J by 4 bases, with 15 bases left in between. Germline values: CDR1 SGHTA, CDR2 FQGNSA. The CDR3 totals 14 residues.

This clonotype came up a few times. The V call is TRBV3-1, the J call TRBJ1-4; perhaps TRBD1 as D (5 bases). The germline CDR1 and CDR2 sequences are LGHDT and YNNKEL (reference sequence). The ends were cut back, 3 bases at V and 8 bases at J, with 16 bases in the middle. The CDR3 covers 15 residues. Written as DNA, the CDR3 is TGTGCCAGCAGCCAGGCCTCACAGGCAGGGGAAAAACTGTTTTTT. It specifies CASSQASQAGEKLFF.

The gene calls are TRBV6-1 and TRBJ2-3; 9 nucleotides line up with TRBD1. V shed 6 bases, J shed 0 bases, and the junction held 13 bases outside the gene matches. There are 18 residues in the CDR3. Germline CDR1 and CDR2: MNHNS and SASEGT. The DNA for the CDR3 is TGTGCCAGCAGCACCGGGACAGGGACCCCTGGGAGCACAGATACGCAGTATTTT. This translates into CASSTGTGTPGSTDTQYF.

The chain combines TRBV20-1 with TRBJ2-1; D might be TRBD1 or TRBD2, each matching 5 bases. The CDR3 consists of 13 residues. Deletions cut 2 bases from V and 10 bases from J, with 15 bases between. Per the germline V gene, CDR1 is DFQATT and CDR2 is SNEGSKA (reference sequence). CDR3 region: CSARPGPADEQFF. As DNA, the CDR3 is TGCAGTGCTAGACCGGGGCCAGCGGACGAGCAGTTCTTC.

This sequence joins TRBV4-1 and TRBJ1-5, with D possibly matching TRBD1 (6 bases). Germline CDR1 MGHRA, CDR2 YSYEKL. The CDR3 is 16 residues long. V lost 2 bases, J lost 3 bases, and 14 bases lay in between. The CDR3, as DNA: TGCGCCAGCAGCCAATTAAGCAGGGGCACCAATCAGCCCCAGCATTTT. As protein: CASSQLSRGTNQPQHF.

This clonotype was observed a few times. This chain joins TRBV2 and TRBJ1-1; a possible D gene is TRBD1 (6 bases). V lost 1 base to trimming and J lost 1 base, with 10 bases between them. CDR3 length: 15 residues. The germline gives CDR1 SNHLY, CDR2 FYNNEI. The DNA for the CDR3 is TGTGCCAGCAGTGAAGGGACAGTAGGGAACACTGAAGCTTTCTTT. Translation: CASSEGTVGNTEAFF.

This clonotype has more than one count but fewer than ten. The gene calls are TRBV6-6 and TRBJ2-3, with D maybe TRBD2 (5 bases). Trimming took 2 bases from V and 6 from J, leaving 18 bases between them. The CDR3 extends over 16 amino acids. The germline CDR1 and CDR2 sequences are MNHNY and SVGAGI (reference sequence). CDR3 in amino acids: CASSYGSASTMDTQYF. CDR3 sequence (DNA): TGTGCCAGCAGTTACGGTTCGGCTAGCACGATGGATACGCAGTATTTT.

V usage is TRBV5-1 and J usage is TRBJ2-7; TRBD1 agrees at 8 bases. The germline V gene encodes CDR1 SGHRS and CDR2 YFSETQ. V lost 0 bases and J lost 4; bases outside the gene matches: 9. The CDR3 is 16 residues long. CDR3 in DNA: TGCGCCAGCAGCTTGGGGGACAGGACTATCGAATACGAGCAGTACTTC. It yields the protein CASSLGDRTIEYEQYF.

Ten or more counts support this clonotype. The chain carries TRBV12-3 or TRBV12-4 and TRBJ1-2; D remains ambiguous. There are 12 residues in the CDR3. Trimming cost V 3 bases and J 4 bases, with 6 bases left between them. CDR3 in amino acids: CASSLTSYGYTF. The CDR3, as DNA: TGTGCCAGCAGTTTGACCAGCTATGGCTACACCTTC.

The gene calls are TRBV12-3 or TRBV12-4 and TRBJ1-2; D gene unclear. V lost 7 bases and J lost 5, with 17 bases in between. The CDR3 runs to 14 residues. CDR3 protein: CASTSSGGNYGYTF. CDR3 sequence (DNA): TGTGCCAGCACCTCATCGGGAGGCAATTATGGCTACACCTTC.

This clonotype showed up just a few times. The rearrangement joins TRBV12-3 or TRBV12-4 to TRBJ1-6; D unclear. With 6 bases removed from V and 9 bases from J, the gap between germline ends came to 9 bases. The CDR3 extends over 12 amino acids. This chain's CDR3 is CASSNLSSPLHF. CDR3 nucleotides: TGTGCCAGCAGCAATTTGAGTTCACCCCTCCACTTT.

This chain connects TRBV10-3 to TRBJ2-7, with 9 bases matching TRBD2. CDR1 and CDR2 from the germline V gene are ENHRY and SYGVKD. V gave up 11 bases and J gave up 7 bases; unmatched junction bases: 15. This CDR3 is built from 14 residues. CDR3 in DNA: TGTGCCGGATGGGCGGGAGGGCCGGATAATGAGCAGTACTTC. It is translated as CAGWAGGPDNEQYF.

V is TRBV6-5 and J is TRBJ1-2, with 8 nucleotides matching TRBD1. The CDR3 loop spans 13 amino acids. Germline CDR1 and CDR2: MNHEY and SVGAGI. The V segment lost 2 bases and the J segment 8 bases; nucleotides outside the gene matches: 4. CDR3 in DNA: TGTGCCAGCAGTTACAGGACAGGGTTGGGCTACACCTTC. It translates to CASSYRTGLGYTF.

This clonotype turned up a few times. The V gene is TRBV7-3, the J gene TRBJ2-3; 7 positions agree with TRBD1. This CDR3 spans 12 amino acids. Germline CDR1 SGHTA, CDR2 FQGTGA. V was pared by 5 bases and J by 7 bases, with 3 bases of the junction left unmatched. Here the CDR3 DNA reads TGTGCCAGCAGCCCCAGGGGGTATACGCAGTATTTT. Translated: CASSPRGYTQYF.

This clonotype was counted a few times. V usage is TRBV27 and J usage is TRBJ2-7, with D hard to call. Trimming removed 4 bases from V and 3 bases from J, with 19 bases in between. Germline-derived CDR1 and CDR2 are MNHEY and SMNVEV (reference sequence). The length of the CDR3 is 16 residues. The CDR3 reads CASSSRPDPALYEQYF. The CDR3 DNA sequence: TGTGCCAGCAGTTCCCGACCCGACCCCGCTCTCTACGAGCAGTACTTC.

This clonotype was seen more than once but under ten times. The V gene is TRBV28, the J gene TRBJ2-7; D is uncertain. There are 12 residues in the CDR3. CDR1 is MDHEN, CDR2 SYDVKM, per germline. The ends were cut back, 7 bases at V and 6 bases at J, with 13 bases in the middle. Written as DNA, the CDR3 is TGTGCCAGCACCTTCGGGTCAGCCGAGCAGTACTTC. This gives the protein CASTFGSAEQYF. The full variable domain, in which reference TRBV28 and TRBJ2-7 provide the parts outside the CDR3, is DVKVTQSSRYLVKRTGEKVFLECVQDMDHENMFWYRQDPGLGLRLIYFSYDVKMKEKGDIPEGYSVSREKKERFSLILESASTNQTSMYLCASTFGSAEQYFGPGTRLTVT.

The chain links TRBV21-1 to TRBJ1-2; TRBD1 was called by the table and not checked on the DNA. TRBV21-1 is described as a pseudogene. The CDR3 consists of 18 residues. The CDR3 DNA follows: TGTGCCAGCAGCAAAGCGCTGGAGGGGGCGGGTTCCCTCTATGGCTACACCTTC. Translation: CASSKALEGAGSLYGYTF.

CDR3 in amino acids: CASNLAGVSETQYF. The CDR3 nucleotides are TGTGCCAGCAATCTAGCGGGAGTATCGGAGACCCAGTACTTC. The chain couples TRBV2 to TRBJ2-5; 10 bases align to TRBD2. The CDR3 is 14 amino acids. The germline V gene encodes CDR1 SNHLY and CDR2 FYNNEI. J gave up 5 bases and V 7 bases, and 7 bases lay outside the gene matches.

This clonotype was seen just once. CDR3 amino acids: CASSVGEGFYGYTF. As DNA, the CDR3 is TGTGCCAGCAGCGTAGGGGAAGGGTTCTATGGCTACACCTTC. The V and J genes are TRBV9 and TRBJ1-2; no firm D call. The germline CDR1 and CDR2 sequences are SGDLS and YYNGEE. The CDR3 length is 14 residues. V gave up 0 bases and J gave up 4 bases, with 10 bases separating them.

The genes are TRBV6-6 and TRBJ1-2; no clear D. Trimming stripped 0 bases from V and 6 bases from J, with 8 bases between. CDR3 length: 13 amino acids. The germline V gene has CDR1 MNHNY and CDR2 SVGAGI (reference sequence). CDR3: CASSYSTLDGYTF. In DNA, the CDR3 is TGTGCCAGCAGTTACTCGACATTAGATGGCTACACCTTC.

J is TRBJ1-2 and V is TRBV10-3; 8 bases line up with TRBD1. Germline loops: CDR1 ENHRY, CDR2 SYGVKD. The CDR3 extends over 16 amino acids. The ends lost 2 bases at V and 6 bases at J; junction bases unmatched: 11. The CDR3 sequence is CAISETGGKVEDGYTF. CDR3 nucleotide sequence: TGTGCCATCAGTGAGACAGGGGGAAAGGTGGAGGATGGCTACACCTTC.

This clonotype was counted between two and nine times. For the CDR3, the DNA is TGTGCCAGCAGCTCCCAGGGGACAGTCTCCTACGAGCAGTACTTC. Translated, it gives CASSSQGTVSYEQYF. This chain uses TRBV7-2 with TRBJ2-7; 7 bases line up with TRBD1. V lost 4 bases and J lost 0; bases outside the gene matches: 6. There are 15 residues in the CDR3. Per germline, CDR1 SGHTA and CDR2 FQGNSA.